This T cell receptor beta chain was captured in a study of PD-1 blockade in classical Hodgkin lymphoma. Study summary: On a schedule of every 2 weeks, patients received nivolumab 3 mg/kg intravenously.

Regarding the study as a whole: No one has yet defined what causes the repertoire differences, which may be disease activity or prior therapy.

Time point of the sample: cycle 4 day 1 (C4D1), after five to seven weeks of nivolumab. Following autologous stem cell transplantation, relapse occurred in every patient, and exposure to brentuximab vedotin varied. Details on this clone: What it recognizes is unknown.

The V gene lost 5 bases and the J gene lost 5 bases, with 16 bases spanning the gap. CDR3 length equals 14 residues. CDR1 and CDR2 (germline): SGHAT, FQNNGV. Data came from immunoSEQ multiplex PCR; TCRdb stores just in-frame clones and leaves some out. The sample holds tens of thousands of clones, 90% seen once. This TCR came from a human donor with classical Hodgkin lymphoma. This sequence joins TRBV11-2 and TRBJ2-7; D is uncertain. Material: peripheral blood mononuclear cells (PBMCs), obtained before the fourth cycle of nivolumab. The CDR3 sequence is CASSPLPSDNEQYF. Here the CDR3 DNA reads TGTGCCAGCAGCCCCCTGCCGAGCGACAACGAGCAGTACTTC.